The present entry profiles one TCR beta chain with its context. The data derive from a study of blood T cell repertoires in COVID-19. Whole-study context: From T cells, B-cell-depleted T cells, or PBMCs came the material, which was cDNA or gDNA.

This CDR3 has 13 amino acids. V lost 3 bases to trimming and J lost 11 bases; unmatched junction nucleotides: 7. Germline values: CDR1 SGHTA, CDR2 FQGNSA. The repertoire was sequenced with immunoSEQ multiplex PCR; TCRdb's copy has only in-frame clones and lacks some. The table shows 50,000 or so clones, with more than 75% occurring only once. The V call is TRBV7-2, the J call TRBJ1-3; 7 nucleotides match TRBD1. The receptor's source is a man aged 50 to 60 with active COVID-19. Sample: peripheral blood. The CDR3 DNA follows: TGTGCCAGCAGCTTGAACAGGGGTGTCTCCATATATTTT. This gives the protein CASSLNRGVSIYF.